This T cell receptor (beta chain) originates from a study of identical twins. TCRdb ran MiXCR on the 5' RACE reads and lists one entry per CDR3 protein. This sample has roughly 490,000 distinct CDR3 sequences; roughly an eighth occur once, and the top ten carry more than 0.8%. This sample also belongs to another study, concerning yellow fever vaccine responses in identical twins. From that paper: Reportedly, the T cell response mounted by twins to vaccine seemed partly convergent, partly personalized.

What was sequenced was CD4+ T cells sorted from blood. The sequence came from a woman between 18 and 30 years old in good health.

DNA of the CDR3: TGTGCCAGCAGTGAGGCAGGAACGGCTTTCTTT. Amino acid sequence: CASSEAGTAFF. The genes are TRBV6-1 and TRBJ1-1; D not certain. The V gene's germline CDR1 is MNHNS and CDR2 SASEGT. CDR3 length equals 11 residues. Trimming shortened V by 3 bases and J by 11 bases, and 10 bases separated the two germline ends.